What follows describes a single T cell receptor (beta chain). The entry originates in a study of blood T cell repertoires in COVID-19. As for the study in general: The samples span acute and convalescent COVID-19 from the United States, Italy and Spain.

The germline V gene has CDR1 SEHNR and CDR2 FQNEAQ (reference sequence). Losses at the gene ends were 10 bases for V and 0 bases for J; bases not matched to a gene: 19. CDR3 length: 20 amino acids. Sequenced by immunoSEQ multiplex PCR; TCRdb stores in-frame clones only, minus some. The sample contains roughly 100,000 clones, roughly 85% of which appear only once. The sequence derives from a man aged 45 to 65 with acute or convalescent COVID-19. V is TRBV7-9 and J is TRBJ2-6; 9 bases align to TRBD1. The material sequenced was peripheral blood. Here the CDR3 DNA reads TGTGCCACCACCTCTGAGCCCCCGGGACAGGGCTTCTCTGGGGCCAACGTCCTGACTTTC. This gives the protein CATTSEPPGQGFSGANVLTF.